This T cell receptor beta chain was retrieved from a study of yellow fever vaccine responses in identical twins. This CDR3 contains 17 residues. Germline CDR1 SGHAT, CDR2 FQNNGV. Trimming cost V 3 bases and J 5 bases; bases outside gene matches: 6. TCRdb re-called the RT-PCR reads through MiXCR, storing one row per CDR3 protein. Among approximately 10,000 distinct CDR3 sequences listed, roughly 84% were seen once. The sample in question was T cells from blood (PBMCs), unsorted or a sorted subset (not recorded which), obtained before or after yellow fever vaccination (not recorded which). This chain links TRBV11-2 with TRBJ2-2, with 13 positions matching TRBD2. The receptor's source is a young woman who received the yellow fever vaccine. The CDR3 loop is CASSFGTSGIRTGELFF. As DNA, the CDR3 is TGTGCCAGCAGCTTCGGGACTAGCGGGATCAGAACCGGGGAGCTGTTTTTT.